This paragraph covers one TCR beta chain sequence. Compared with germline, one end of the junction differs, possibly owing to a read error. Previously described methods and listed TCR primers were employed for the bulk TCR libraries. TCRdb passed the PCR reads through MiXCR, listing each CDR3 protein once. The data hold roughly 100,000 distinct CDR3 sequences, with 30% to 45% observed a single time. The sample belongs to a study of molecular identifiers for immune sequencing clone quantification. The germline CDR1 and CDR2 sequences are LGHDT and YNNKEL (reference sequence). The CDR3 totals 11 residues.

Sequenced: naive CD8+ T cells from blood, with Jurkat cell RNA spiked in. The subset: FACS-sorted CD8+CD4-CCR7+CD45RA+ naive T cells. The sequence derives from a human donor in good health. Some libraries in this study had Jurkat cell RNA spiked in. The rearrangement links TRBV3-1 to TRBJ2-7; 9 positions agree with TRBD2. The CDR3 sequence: CSSGSSYEQYF. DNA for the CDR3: TGCAGTAGCGGGAGCTCCTACGAGCAGTACTTC.